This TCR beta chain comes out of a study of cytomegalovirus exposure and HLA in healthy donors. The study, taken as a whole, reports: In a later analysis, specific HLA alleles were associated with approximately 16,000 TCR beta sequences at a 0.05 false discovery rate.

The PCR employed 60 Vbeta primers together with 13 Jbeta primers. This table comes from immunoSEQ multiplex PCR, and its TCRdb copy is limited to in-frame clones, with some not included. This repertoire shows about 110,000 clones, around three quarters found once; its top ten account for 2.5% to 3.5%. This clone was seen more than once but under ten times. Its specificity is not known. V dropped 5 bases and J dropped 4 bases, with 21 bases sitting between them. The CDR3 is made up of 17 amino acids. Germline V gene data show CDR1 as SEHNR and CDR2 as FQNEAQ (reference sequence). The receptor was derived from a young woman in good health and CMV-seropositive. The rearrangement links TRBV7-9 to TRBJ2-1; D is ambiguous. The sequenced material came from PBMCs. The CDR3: CASSQLSQRLRYNEQFF. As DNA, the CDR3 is TGTGCCAGCAGCCAGTTGTCGCAGCGCCTGAGGTACAATGAGCAGTTCTTC.